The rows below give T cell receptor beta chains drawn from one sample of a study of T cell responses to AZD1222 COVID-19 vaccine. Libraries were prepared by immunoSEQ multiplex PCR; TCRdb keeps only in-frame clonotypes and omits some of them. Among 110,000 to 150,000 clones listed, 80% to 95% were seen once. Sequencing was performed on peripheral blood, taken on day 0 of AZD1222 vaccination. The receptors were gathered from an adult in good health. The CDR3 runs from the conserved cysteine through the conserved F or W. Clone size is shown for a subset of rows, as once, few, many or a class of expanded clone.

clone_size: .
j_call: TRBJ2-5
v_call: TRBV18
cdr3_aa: CASSRGLAGGRRETQYF

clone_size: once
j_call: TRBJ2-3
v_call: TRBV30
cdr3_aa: CAWSTKGTDTQYF

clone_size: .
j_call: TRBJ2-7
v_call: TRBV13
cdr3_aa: CASSLGARSTYEQYF

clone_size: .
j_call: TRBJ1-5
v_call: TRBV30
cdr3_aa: CAWRGGVDQPQHF

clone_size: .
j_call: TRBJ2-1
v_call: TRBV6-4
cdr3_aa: CASSGSSGGTDEQFF

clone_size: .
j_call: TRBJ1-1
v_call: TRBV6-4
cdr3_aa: CASSLVLGTEAFF

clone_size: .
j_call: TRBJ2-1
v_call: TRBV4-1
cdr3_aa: CASSQRGTSASLEQFF

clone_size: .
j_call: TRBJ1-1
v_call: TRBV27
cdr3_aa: CASSLSRDTEAFF

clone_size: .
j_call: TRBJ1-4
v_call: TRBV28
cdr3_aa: CASSGVQGEGEKLFF

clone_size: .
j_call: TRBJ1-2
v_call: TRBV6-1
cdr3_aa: CASSEKAGSGYTF

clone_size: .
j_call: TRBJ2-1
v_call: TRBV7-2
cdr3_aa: CASSMTSGPYNEQFF

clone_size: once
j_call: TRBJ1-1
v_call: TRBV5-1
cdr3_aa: CASSPGGLYTEAFF

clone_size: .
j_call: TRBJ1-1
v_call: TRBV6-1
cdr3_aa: CASSEDRISEAFF

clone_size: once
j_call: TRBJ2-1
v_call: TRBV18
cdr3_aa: CASSQDRNEQFF

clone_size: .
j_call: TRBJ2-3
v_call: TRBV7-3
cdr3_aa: CASSSGPSSRGTDTQYF

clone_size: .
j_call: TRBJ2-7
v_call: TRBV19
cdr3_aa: CASSISASGISYEQYF

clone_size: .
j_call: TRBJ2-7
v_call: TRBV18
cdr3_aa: CASSPSGLAGPYEQYF

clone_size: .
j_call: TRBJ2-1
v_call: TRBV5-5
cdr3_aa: CASSLGVTSGEQFF

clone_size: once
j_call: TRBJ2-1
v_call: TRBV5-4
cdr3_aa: CASSLGEVYNEQFF

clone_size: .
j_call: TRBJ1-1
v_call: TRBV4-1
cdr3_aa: CASSQVTRNTEAFF